This T cell receptor beta chain was captured in a study of blood T cell repertoires in COVID-19 (dated by TCRdb to the early 2020s). With respect to the entire study: Samples from collaborators originated in the United States, Italy and Spain and spanned both the acute and convalescent phases of COVID-19. The prospective study material was composed of cDNA or gDNA derived from T cells, B-cell-depleted T cells, or PBMCs. The dataset comprised deeply sampled blood TCRbeta repertoires from subjects exposed to, actively infected with, or recovered from COVID-19. The repertoires were released in a freely available public database intended as a resource for research on the immune response to SARS-CoV-2. Samples were obtained from the ongoing ImmuneRACE study (first 160 participants) and from about 1,300 subjects provided by 6 global collaborators. The sample metadata nearly always contained a de-identified subject ID, COVID-19 status, age in years and sex. HLA class I and class II types, where available, came from metadata supplied by the sample provider rather than from assay-based typing. Study-level results and caveats: How much clinical and demographic metadata was included differed by source and by participant, and the metadata was provided uncurated.

TCRbeta CDR3 regions were amplified from genomic DNA using the immunoSEQ Assay, a bias-controlled multiplex PCR. Per the authors' processing: Nucleated cell counts per sample were estimated from amplification of reference gene primers within the assay. Sequence reads were collapsed and filtered to measure the absolute abundance of every unique TCRbeta CDR3 rearrangement. For each sample, productive Simpson clonality was calculated by taking the square root of Simpson's diversity index across productive rearrangements. Not all clones reach the TCRdb copy of this immuneACCESS table, which keeps in-frame sequences only. Checked studies attribute under half of the gap to unresolved V genes and leave the rest unexplained. V, J and clone size were drawn from that table, and D and trimming were deduced from the DNA. The sample includes under 200,000 clones, with approximately 88% observed a single time. The ten largest clones capture 2.9% of the sample.

Whole blood was collected in K2EDTA tubes by collaborating institutions according to the institutions' own protocols. For TCRbeta analysis, collaborators shipped samples as frozen whole blood, isolated PBMCs, or DNA extracted from either of those sample types. The CDR3, from cysteine to phenylalanine, totals 14 residues. Only the CDR3 part of the read is kept: 42 bases, read in frame from the first base. Trimming takes 6 bases from V and 4 bases from J, and the germline ends sit 15 bases apart. The germline V gene specifies MNHEY as CDR1 and SVGEGT as CDR2. Points on this clone: It has no known antigen specificity. No much larger clone is present one base from it, and per-base qualities are unavailable. This sample also contains other DNA sequences that code for the same CDR3.

The clonotype originates from a woman in her sixties or seventies with acute or convalescent COVID-19. The source material was peripheral blood. The chain joins TRBV6-2 or TRBV6-3 to TRBJ1-1; 5 matching bases give a weak D call of TRBD1. The DNA sequence follows: TGTGCCAGCAGCACCCACGGGGGGGGCACTGAAGCTTTCTTT. The translation is CASSTHGGGTEAFF.